The clone carrying this T cell receptor (beta chain) occurred once. This record belongs to a study of blood T cell repertoires in COVID-19. Study details: Sites in the United States, Italy and Spain provided acute and convalescent COVID-19 samples. T cells, B-cell-depleted T cells, or PBMCs supplied cDNA or gDNA.

Per the original methods: Quantification of nucleated cells was approximated via reference gene primer amplification. Data came from immunoSEQ multiplex PCR; TCRdb stores just in-frame clones and leaves some out. V and J calls and clone size are copied from that table; D and trimming were computed from the DNA. The repertoire holds 88,000 or so clones, with less than 90% as singletons. In germline, CDR1 is LGHDT, CDR2 YNNKEL (reference sequence). Trimming pared 0 bases from V and 0 bases from J, leaving 11 bases between. The CDR3 extends over 16 amino acids. The chain uses TRBV3-1 (or the pseudogene TRBV3-2) and TRBJ1-1, with D perhaps matching TRBD1 (6 bases). Input material: peripheral blood. The origin of this receptor is a human donor in a cohort sampled during active COVID-19. The CDR3 DNA is TGTGCCAGCAGCCAAGATTTATCAGGGGTGAACACTGAAGCTTTCTTT. It specifies CASSQDLSGVNTEAFF.